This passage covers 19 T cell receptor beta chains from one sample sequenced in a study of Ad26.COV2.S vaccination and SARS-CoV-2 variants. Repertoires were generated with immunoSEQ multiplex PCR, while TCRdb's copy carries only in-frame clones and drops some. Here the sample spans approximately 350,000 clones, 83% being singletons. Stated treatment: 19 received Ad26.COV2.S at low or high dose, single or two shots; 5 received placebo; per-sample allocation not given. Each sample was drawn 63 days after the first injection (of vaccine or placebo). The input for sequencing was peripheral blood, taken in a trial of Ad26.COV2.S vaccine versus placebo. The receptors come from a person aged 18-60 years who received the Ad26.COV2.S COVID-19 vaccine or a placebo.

CDR3 sequence: CASSYTHSLRHEQYF. CDR3 nucleotide sequence: TGTGCCAGCAGTTACACCCACTCCCTGAGACACGAGCAGTACTTC. V usage is TRBV6-5 and J usage is TRBJ2-7; D gene unclear. The V end lost 2 bases, the J end lost 5 bases, and 16 bases lay between the germline ends. The CDR3 is made up of 15 amino acids. Germline V lookup: CDR1 MNHEY, CDR2 SVGAGI.

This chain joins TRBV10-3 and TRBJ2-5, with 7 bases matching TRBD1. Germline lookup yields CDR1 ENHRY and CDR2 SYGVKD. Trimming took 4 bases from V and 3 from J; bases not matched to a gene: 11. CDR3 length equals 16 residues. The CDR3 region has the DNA TGTGCCATCAGTGGGAGACAGGGTCGATTGGAAGAGACCCAGTACTTC. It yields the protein CAISGRQGRLEETQYF.

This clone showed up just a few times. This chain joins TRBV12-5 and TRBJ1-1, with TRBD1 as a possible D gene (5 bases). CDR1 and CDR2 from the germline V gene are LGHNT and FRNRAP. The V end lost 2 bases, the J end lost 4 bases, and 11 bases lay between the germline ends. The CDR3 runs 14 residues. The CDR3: CASGLIGASTEAFF. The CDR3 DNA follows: TGTGCTAGTGGTTTGATAGGGGCCAGCACTGAAGCTTTCTTT.

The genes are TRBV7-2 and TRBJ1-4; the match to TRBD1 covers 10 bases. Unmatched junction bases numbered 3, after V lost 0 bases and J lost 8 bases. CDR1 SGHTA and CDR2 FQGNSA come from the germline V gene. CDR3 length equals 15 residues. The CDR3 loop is CASSLAGTGAEKLFF. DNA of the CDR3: TGTGCCAGCAGCTTAGCCGGGACAGGGGCCGAAAAACTGTTTTTT.

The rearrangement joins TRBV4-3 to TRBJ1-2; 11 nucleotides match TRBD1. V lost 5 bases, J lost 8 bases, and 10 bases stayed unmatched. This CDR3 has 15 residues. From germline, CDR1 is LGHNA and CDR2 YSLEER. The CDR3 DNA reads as TGCGCCAGCAGCTTCTCCGGGACAGGGGGTCGGGGCTACACCTTC. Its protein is CASSFSGTGGRGYTF.

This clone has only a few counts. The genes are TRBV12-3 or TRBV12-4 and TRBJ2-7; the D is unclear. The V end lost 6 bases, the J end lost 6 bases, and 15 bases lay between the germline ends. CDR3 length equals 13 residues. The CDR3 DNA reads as TGTGCCAGCAGCCCTTCGGACCTCGGCGAGCAGTACTTC. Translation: CASSPSDLGEQYF.

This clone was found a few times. CDR3 in amino acids: CASSFGTGELFF. The CDR3 DNA follows: TGTGCCAGCAGCTTCGGCACCGGGGAGCTGTTTTTT. The genes are TRBV5-6 and TRBJ2-2; D is uncertain. V lost 2 bases, J lost 4 bases, and 3 bases lay in between. The CDR3 extends over 12 amino acids. Germline loops: CDR1 SGHDT, CDR2 YYEEEE.

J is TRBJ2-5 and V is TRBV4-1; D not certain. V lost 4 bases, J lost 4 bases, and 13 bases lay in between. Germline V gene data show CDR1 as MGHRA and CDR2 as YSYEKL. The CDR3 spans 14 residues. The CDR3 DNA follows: TGCGCCAGCAGCCCCCGTTCCATCCGAGAGACCCAGTACTTC. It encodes CASSPRSIRETQYF.

CDR3 sequence (DNA): TGTGCCACCCAGAGGGGTCAGGGGTACACTGAAGCTTTCTTT. As protein: CATQRGQGYTEAFF. V and J are TRBV15 and TRBJ1-1; D possibly corresponds to TRBD1 (6 bases). The germline V gene has CDR1 LNHNV and CDR2 YYDKDF (reference sequence). The V end was cut by 8 bases, the J end by 3 bases, with 16 bases between. CDR3 length: 14 residues. Complete variable domain (other parts from reference TRBV15 and TRBJ1-1): DAMVIQNPRYQVTQFGKPVTLSCSQTLNHNVMYWYQQKSSQAPKLLFHYYDKDFNNEADTPDNFQSRRPNTSFCFLDIRSPGLGDTAMYLCATQRGQGYTEAFFGQGTRLTVV.

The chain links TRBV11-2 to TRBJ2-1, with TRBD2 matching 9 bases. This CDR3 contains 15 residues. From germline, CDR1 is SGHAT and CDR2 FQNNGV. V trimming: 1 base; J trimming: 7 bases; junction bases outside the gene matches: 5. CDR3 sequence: CASSLVGGRDNEQFF. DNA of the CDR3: TGTGCCAGCAGCTTAGTTGGCGGGAGGGATAATGAGCAGTTCTTC.

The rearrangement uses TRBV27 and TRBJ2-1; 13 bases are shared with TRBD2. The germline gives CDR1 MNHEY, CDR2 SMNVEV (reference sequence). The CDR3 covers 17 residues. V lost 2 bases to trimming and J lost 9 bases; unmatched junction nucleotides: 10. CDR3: CASSLAKTSGRYGEQFF. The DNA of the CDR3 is TGTGCCAGCAGTTTAGCTAAGACTAGCGGGAGGTACGGTGAGCAGTTCTTC.

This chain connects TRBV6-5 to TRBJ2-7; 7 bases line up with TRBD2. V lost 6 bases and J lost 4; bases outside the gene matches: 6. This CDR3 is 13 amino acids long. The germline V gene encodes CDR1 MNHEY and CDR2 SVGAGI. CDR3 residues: CASRASGIYEQYF. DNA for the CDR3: TGTGCCAGCAGGGCTAGCGGAATATACGAGCAGTACTTC.

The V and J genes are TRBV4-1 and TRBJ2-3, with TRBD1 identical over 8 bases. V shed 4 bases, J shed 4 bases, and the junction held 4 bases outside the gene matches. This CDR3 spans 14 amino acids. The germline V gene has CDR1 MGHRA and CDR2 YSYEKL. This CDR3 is CASSRLQGADTQYF. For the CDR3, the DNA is TGCGCCAGCAGCCGCTTACAGGGGGCAGATACGCAGTATTTT.

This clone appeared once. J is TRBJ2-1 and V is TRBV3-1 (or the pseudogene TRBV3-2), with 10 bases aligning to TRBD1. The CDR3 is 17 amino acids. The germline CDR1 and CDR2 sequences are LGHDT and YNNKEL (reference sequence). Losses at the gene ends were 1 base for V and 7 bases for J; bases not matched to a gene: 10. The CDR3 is CASSQARDRGGVNEQFF. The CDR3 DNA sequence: TGTGCCAGCAGCCAAGCACGGGACAGGGGAGGTGTGAATGAGCAGTTCTTC.

The CDR3 here is CASSIQGEEVETQYF. CDR3 in DNA: TGCGCCAGCAGCATACAGGGGGAAGAAGTAGAGACCCAGTACTTC. This chain connects TRBV5-1 to TRBJ2-5; 8 nucleotides align to TRBD1. CDR3 length: 15 amino acids. The V segment lost 4 bases and the J segment 4 bases; nucleotides outside the gene matches: 9. Per the germline V gene, CDR1 is SGHRS and CDR2 is YFSETQ. Supplemented by reference TRBV5-1 and TRBJ2-5, the full variable domain reads KAGVTQTPRYLIKTRGQQVTLSCSPISGHRSVSWYQQTPGQGLQFLFEYFSETQRNKGNFPGRFSGRQFSNSRSEMNVSTLELGDSALYLCASSIQGEEVETQYFGPGTRLLVL.

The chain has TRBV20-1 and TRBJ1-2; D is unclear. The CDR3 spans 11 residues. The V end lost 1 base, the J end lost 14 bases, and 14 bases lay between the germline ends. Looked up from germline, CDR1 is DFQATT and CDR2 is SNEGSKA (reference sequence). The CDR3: CSARGTGHLTF. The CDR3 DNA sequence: TGCAGTGCTAGAGGAACGGGCCACTTAACCTTC.

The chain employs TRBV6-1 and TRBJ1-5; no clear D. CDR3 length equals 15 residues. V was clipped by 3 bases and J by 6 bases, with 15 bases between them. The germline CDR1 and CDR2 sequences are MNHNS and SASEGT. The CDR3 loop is CASSDHGEAGQPQHF. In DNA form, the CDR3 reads TGTGCCAGCAGTGACCATGGGGAGGCGGGTCAGCCCCAGCATTTT.

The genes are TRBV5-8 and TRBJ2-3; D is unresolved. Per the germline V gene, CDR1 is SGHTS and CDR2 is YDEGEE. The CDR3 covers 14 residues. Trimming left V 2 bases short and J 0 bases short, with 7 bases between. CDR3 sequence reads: CASSLHSSTDTQYF. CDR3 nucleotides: TGTGCCAGCAGCTTACACTCTAGCACAGATACGCAGTATTTT.

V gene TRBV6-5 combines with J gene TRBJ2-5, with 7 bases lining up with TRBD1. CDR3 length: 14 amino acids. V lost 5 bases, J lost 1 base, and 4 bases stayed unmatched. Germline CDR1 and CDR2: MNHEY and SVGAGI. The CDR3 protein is CASSIGGVQETQYF. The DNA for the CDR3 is TGTGCCAGCAGTATAGGGGGCGTCCAAGAGACCCAGTACTTC.